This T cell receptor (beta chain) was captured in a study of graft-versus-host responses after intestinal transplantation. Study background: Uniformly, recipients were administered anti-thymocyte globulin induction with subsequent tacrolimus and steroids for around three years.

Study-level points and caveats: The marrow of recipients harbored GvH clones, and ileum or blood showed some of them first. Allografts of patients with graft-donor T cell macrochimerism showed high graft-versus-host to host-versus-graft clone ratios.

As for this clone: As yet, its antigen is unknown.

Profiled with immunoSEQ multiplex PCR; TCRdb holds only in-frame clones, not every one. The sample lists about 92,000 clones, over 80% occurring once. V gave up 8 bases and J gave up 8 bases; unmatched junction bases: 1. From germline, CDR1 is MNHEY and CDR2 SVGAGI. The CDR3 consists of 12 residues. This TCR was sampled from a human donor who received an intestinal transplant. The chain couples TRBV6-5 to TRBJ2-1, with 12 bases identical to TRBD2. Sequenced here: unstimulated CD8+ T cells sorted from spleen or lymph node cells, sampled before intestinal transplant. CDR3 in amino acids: CASGLAGHEQFF. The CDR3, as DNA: TGTGCCAGCGGACTAGCGGGGCATGAGCAGTTCTTC.